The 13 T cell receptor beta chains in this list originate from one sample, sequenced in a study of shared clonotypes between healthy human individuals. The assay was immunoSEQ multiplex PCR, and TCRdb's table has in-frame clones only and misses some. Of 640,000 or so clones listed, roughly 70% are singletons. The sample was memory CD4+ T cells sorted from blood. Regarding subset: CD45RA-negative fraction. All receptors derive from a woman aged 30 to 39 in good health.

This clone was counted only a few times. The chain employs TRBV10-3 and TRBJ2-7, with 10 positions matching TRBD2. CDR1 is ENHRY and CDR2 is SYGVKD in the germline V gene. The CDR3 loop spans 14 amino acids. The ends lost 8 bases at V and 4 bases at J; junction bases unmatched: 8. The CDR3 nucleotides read TGTGCCATCGACAAGCGGGAGGGCGGTTACGAGCAGTACTTC. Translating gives CAIDKREGGYEQYF.

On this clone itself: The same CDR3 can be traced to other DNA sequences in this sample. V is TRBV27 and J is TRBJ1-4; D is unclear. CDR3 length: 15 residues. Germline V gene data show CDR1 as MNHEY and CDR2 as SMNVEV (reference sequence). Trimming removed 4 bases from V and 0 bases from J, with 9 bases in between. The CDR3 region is CASSSEGATNEKLFF. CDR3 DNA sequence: TGTGCCAGCAGTTCGGAGGGAGCAACTAATGAAAAACTGTTTTTT.

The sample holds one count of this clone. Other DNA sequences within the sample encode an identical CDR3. The DNA for the CDR3 is TGTGCCAGCAGCTTATTCGGTAATGAGCAGTTCTTC. This sequence encodes CASSLFGNEQFF. This rearrangement joins TRBV7-2 to TRBJ2-1; D is unresolved. Trimming took off 2 bases at V and 7 bases at J, with 6 bases between the two ends. The CDR3 has 12 amino acids. The germline V gene has CDR1 SGHTA and CDR2 FQGNSA.

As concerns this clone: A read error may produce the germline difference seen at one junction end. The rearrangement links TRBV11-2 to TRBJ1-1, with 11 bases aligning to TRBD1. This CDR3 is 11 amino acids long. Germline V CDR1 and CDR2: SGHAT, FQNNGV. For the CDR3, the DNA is TGTGCCAGCAGCTCCGGACAGGGGGCTATCTTT. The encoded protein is CASSSGQGAIF.

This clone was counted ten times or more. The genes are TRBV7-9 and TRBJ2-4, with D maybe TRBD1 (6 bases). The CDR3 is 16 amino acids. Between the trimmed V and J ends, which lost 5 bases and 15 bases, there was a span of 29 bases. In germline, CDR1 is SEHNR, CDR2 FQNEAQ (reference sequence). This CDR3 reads CASSPPLGVSGHSLYF. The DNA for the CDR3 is TGTGCCAGCAGCCCTCCCCTGGGGGTCTCGGGACATAGTTTGTACTTC.

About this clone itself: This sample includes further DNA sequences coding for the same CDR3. The CDR3 sequence: CASSLGTQETQYF. DNA of the CDR3: TGTGCCAGCAGCTTAGGGACCCAAGAGACCCAGTACTTC. This chain joins TRBV5-6 and TRBJ2-5; D is perhaps TRBD1 or TRBD2 (5 bases each). Between the trimmed V and J ends, which lost 2 bases and 1 base, there was a span of 6 bases. The CDR3 is made up of 13 amino acids. Per the germline V gene, CDR1 is SGHDT and CDR2 is YYEEEE. The whole variable domain, filled in from reference TRBV5-6 and TRBJ2-5, reads DAGVTQSPTHLIKTRGQQVTLRCSPKSGHDTVSWYQQALGQGPQFIFQYYEEEERQRGNFPDRFSGHQFPNYSSELNVNALLLGDSALYLCASSLGTQETQYFGPGTRLLVL.

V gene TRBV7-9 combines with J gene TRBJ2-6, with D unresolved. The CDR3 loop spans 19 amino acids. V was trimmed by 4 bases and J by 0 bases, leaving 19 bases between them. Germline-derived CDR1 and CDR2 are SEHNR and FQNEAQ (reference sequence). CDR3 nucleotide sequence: TGTGCCAGCAGCTCAACCTTCTCTCGGCTAATCTCTGGGGCCAACGTCCTGACTTTC. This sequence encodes CASSSTFSRLISGANVLTF.

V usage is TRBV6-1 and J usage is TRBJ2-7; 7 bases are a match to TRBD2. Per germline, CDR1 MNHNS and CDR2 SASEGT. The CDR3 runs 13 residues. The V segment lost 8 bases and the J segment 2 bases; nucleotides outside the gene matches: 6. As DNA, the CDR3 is TGTGCCAGCGGTAGGGGAGGGACCTACGAGCAGTACTTC. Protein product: CASGRGGTYEQYF.

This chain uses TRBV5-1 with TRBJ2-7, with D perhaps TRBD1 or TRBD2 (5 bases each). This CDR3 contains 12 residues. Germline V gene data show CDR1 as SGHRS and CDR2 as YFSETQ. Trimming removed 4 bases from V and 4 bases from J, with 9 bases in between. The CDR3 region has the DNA TGCGCCAGCAGCCGGGGACGGTACGAGCAGTACTTC. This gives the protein CASSRGRYEQYF.

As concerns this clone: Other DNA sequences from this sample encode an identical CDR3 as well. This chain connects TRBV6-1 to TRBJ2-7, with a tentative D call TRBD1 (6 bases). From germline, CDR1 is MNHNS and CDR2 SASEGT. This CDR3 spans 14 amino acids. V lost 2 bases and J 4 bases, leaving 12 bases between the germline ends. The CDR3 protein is CASSERGQSYEQYF. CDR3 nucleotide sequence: TGTGCCAGCAGTGAAAGAGGACAGTCGTACGAGCAGTACTTC.

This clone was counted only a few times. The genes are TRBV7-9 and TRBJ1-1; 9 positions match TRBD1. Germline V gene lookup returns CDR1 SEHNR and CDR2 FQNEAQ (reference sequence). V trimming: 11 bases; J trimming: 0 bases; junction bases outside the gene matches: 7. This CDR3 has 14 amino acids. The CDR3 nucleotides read TGTGCCTGCCGGACAGGGGCATTGAACACTGAAGCTTTCTTT. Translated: CACRTGALNTEAFF.

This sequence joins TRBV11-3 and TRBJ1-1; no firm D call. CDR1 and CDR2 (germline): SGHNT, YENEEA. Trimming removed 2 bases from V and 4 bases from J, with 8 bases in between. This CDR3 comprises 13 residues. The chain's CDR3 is CASSLSGVTEAFF. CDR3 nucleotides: TGTGCCAGCAGCTTATCCGGGGTCACTGAAGCTTTCTTT.

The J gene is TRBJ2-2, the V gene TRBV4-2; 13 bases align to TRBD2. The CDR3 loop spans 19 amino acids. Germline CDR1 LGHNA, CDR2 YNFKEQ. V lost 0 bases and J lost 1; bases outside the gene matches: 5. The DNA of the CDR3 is TGTGCCAGCAGCCAAGAGGGGTGGACTAGCGGGAGGAACACCGGGGAGCTGTTTTTT. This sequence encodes CASSQEGWTSGRNTGELFF.